These T cell receptor beta chains were read from a single sample in a study of cytomegalovirus exposure and HLA in healthy donors. Produced via immunoSEQ multiplex PCR; TCRdb's table is partial and in-frame only. The sample shows under 150,000 clones, 83% of them seen only once. Sequencing input: PBMCs. Receptors were obtained from a man aged 40-49 years in good health and CMV-seronegative. CDR3s include the opening cysteine and the closing phenylalanine or tryptophan. The D gene is left open where the match is weak. Expanded clones are given a class, and other clones once, few, many or no size at all.

D	J	V	size	DNA	CDR3
TRBD2	TRBJ2-3	TRBV15	NA	TGTGCCACCAGCAAGAACGGGGGGGCTAGCACAGATACGCAGTATTTT	CATSKNGGASTDTQYF
TRBD1	TRBJ1-2	TRBV30	once	TGTGCCTGGAGTGTAGAGGACAGGGAGGGCTACACCTTC	CAWSVEDREGYTF
NA	TRBJ1-2	TRBV5-1	NA	TGCGCCAGCGGGCGGGGGGACGGCTACACCTTC	CASGRGDGYTF
NA	TRBJ2-2	TRBV7-2	NA	TGTGCCAGCAGCTTATTTTCAGGGGTCACCGGGGAGCTGTTTTTT	CASSLFSGVTGELFF
TRBD1	TRBJ1-1	TRBV18	NA	TGTGCCAGCTCACCTTCGCACAGGGGGATGAACACTGAAGCTTTCTTT	CASSPSHRGMNTEAFF
NA	TRBJ1-1	TRBV28	few	TGTGCCTTAGGATACAGGGACACTGAAGCTTTCTTT	CALGYRDTEAFF
NA	TRBJ2-7	TRBV27	once	TGTGCCAGCAGTTTGGCAGGGGAACTCAACGAGCAGTACTTC	CASSLAGELNEQYF
TRBD2	TRBJ2-4	TRBV7-2	few	TGTGCCAGCAGCTTAGGACTAGCGGGGGGGGAAAACATTCAGTACTTC	CASSLGLAGGENIQYF
TRBD1	TRBJ1-4	TRBV5-1	few	TGCGCCAGCAGCCCGGGACAGGGAAGGGAAAAACTGTTTTTT	CASSPGQGREKLFF
NA	TRBJ1-2	TRBV28	NA	TGTGCCAGCAGTTTAATGGGCGGGGGGGGCTACACCTTC	CASSLMGGGGYTF
TRBD1	TRBJ1-2	TRBV29-1	NA	TGCAGCGTCGAGGGGGACAGGGTTGGCTACACCTTC	CSVEGDRVGYTF
NA	TRBJ1-6	TRBV7-2	few	TGTGCCAGCCAAAACAGCAGGGCGGGGGATTCACCCCTCCACTTT	CASQNSRAGDSPLHF
TRBD2	TRBJ2-7	TRBV7-2	NA	TGTGCCAGCAGCTCCAGGGGGGGACTAGCGGGGCACGAGCAGTACTTC	CASSSRGGLAGHEQYF
TRBD2	TRBJ2-1	TRBV11-3	NA	TGTGCCAGCAGCTCTCCAGGGACTAGCTCCAATGAGCAGTTCTTC	CASSSPGTSSNEQFF
TRBD1	TRBJ2-7	TRBV9	NA	TGTGCCAGCAGCCCCAGACAGGGCGGAAGCTACGAGCAGTACTTC	CASSPRQGGSYEQYF
NA	TRBJ1-1	TRBV4-1	NA	TGCGCCAGCAGCCAAGCTGGGTCAGCGGACACTGAAGCTTTCTTT	CASSQAGSADTEAFF
NA	TRBJ1-5	TRBV7-9	NA	TGTGCCAGCAGCTTAGGAGGGATCAATCAGCCCCAGCATTTT	CASSLGGINQPQHF
NA	TRBJ2-2	TRBV28	NA	TGTGCCAGCAGTTTGGGCTGGGCCACCGGGGAGCTGTTTTTT	CASSLGWATGELFF
NA	TRBJ2-2	TRBV7-2	NA	TGTGCCAGCAGCTTATTTATCTTCGCGAACACCGGGGAGCTGTTTTTT	CASSLFIFANTGELFF
NA	TRBJ2-7	TRBV7-2	NA	TGTGCCAGCAGCACCCAGGGGCAGAACTACGAGCAGTACTTC	CASSTQGQNYEQYF
NA	TRBJ2-1	TRBV19	once	TGTGCCAGTAGTATTTTAGGGGGATCCTACAATGAGCAGTTCTTC	CASSILGGSYNEQFF
TRBD2	TRBJ2-2	TRBV5-4	NA	TGTGCCAGCAGCTTGCCTAGCGGGCAGAACACCGGGGAGCTGTTTTTT	CASSLPSGQNTGELFF
NA	TRBJ2-5	TRBV7-9	NA	TGTGCCAGCAGCTTAGCAGGGGGGGCCGAGACCCAGTACTTC	CASSLAGGAETQYF
NA	TRBJ2-7	TRBV5-6	NA	TGTGCCAGCAGCTTCCCAGGGGTACCCTACGAGCAGTACTTC	CASSFPGVPYEQYF